One and the same sample provided the 9 T cell receptor beta chains below, sequenced in a study of shared clonotypes between healthy human individuals. TCRdb's copy holds only in-frame clones and misses some; the assay was immunoSEQ multiplex PCR. The sample gives about 800,000 clones, roughly 96% of which show up once; less than 0.25% is in the top ten. CD45RO-negative, CCR7-positively selected cells formed the naive CD8 fraction, excluding terminally differentiated effector memory CD45RA+ cells. The sample taken for sequencing was naive CD8+ T cells sorted from blood. These receptors were collected from a man younger than 40 in good health.

This rearrangement joins TRBV6-6 to TRBJ1-5; 9 nucleotides match TRBD1. The CDR3 has 15 amino acids. Germline V lookup: CDR1 MNHNY, CDR2 SVGAGI (reference sequence). With V trimmed by 8 bases and J by 6 bases, 11 bases remained unmatched. The CDR3 sequence: CASGETGTGRQPQHF. CDR3 coding DNA: TGTGCCAGCGGGGAAACCGGGACAGGGCGTCAGCCCCAGCATTTT.

This chain joins TRBV7-9 and TRBJ2-2; 8 bases align to TRBD1. The germline V gene encodes CDR1 SEHNR and CDR2 FQNEAQ (reference sequence). V trimming: 4 bases; J trimming: 10 bases; junction bases outside the gene matches: 14. CDR3 size: 16 residues. CDR3: CASSSGGTGKTAELFF. For the CDR3, the DNA is TGTGCCAGCAGCTCCGGCGGGACAGGTAAAACTGCGGAGCTGTTTTTT.

V gene TRBV27 combines with J gene TRBJ1-5, with D tentatively TRBD1 (6 bases). Trimming pared 3 bases from V and 6 bases from J, leaving 9 bases between. This CDR3 is built from 13 residues. Germline assignment: CDR1 MNHEY and CDR2 SMNVEV (reference sequence). The chain's CDR3 is CASSLKGGQPQHF. The CDR3 nucleotides read TGTGCCAGCAGTTTGAAGGGGGGTCAGCCCCAGCATTTT.

As DNA, the CDR3 is TGTGCCAGCAGTGAGACAGGGGATGACAACGAGCAGTACTTC. Translated, it gives CASSETGDDNEQYF. This chain links TRBV2 with TRBJ2-7; 8 bases map to TRBD1. CDR1 is SNHLY and CDR2 is FYNNEI in the germline V gene. Trimming cost V 3 bases and J 5 bases; bases outside gene matches: 6. CDR3 length: 14 residues.

V gene TRBV6-5 combines with J gene TRBJ2-7, with a tentative D call TRBD1 (6 bases). The CDR3 consists of 14 residues. Germline V CDR1 and CDR2: MNHEY, SVGAGI. V lost 6 bases and J 3 bases, leaving 15 bases between the germline ends. The CDR3 protein is CASSERTASYEQYF. The DNA of the CDR3 is TGTGCCAGCAGCGAGAGGACAGCCAGCTACGAGCAGTACTTC.

The rearrangement links TRBV29-1 to TRBJ2-5; no definite D call. CDR3 length: 13 amino acids. Trimming removed 4 bases at V and 2 bases at J, with 11 bases between. CDR1 and CDR2 (germline): SQVTM, ANQGSEA. In DNA form, the CDR3 reads TGCAGCGTTGTTCCTCTTATGCAAGAGACCCAGTACTTC. This sequence encodes CSVVPLMQETQYF. Full variable domain (rest looked up from reference TRBV29-1 and TRBJ2-5): SAVISQKPSRDICQRGTSLTIQCQVDSQVTMMFWYRQQPGQSLTLIATANQGSEATYESGFVIDKFPISRPNLTFSTLTVSNMSPEDSSIYLCSVVPLMQETQYFGPGTRLLVL.

The rearrangement links TRBV2 to TRBJ2-1; D is unresolved. Trimming removed 0 bases from V and 0 bases from J, with 9 bases in between. There are 16 residues in the CDR3. Germline V gene sequence: CDR1 SNHLY, CDR2 FYNNEI. The CDR3 loop reads CASSEAQESSYNEQFF. The DNA of the CDR3 is TGTGCCAGCAGTGAAGCGCAGGAGAGCTCCTACAATGAGCAGTTCTTC.

The chain has TRBV9 and TRBJ2-7; 7 bases line up with TRBD2. CDR3 length: 15 residues. With 7 bases clipped from V and 2 bases from J, the junction kept 12 bases outside the gene matches. CDR1 and CDR2 (germline): SGDLS, YYNGEE. The CDR3 DNA is TGTGCCAGCGGCCCGGAGGGAGGGGAAACCTACGAGCAGTACTTC. Its translation: CASGPEGGETYEQYF.

CDR3 residues: CASSLAGQDEQYF. The CDR3 DNA sequence: TGTGCCAGCAGCTTAGCTGGACAGGACGAGCAGTACTTC. This sequence joins TRBV11-2 and TRBJ2-7; 7 nucleotides line up with TRBD1. The CDR3 spans 13 residues. V shed 1 base, J shed 5 bases, and the junction held 2 bases outside the gene matches. Per germline, CDR1 SGHAT and CDR2 FQNNGV.